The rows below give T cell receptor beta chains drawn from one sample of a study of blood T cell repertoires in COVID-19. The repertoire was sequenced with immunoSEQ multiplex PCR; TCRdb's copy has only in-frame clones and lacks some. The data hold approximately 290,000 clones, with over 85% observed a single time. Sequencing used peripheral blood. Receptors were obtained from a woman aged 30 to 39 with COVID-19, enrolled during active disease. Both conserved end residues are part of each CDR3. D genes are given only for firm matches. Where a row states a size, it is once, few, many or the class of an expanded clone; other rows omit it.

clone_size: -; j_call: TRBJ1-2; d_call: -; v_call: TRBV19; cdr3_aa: CASNQGRRGGYTF; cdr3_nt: TGTGCCAGTAATCAGGGAAGGAGAGGTGGCTACACCTTC
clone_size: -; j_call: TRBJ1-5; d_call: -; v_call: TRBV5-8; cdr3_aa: CASKSYSNQPQHF; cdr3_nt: TGTGCCAGCAAATCCTATAGCAATCAGCCCCAGCATTTT
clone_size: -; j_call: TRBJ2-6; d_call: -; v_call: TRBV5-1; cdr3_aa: CASSFGTGSGANVLTF; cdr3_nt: TGCGCCAGCAGCTTCGGAACAGGGTCAGGGGCCAACGTCCTGACTTTC
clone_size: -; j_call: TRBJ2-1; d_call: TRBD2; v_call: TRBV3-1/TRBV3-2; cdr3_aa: CASTSSSGGGFF; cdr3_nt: TGTGCCAGCACCTCCTCTAGCGGTGGAGGGTTCTTC
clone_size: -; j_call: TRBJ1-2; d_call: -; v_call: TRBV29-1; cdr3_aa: CSVITGSDYTF; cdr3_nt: TGCAGCGTGATCACAGGGTCCGACTACACCTTC
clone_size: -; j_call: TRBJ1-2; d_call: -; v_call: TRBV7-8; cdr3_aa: CASSFGQTYYGYTF; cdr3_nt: TGTGCCAGCAGCTTTGGACAGACCTACTATGGCTACACCTTC
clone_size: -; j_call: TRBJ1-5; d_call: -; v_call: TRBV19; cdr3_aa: CASSVYGHSNQPQHF; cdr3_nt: TGTGCCAGTAGTGTCTATGGGCATTCCAATCAGCCCCAGCATTTT
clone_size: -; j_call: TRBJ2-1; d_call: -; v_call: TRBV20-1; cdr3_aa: CSASFNINNEQFF; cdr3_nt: TGCAGTGCTAGTTTCAACATAAACAATGAGCAGTTCTTC
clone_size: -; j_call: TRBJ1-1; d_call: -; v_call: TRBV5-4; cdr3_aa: CASSLEAEAFF; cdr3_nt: TGTGCCAGCAGCTTAGAGGCTGAAGCTTTCTTT
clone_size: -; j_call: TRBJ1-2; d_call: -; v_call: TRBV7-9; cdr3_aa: CASSLDARDDGYTF; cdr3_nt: TGTGCCAGCAGCTTAGATGCCAGGGATGATGGCTACACCTTC
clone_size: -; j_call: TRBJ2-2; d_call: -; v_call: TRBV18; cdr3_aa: CASSLRLEGDAGELFF; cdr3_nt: TGTGCCAGCTCACTTCGGTTGGAGGGAGACGCCGGGGAGCTGTTTTTT
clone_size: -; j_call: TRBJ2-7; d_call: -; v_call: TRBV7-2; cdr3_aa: CASSSYYEQYF; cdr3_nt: TGTGCCAGCAGCTCTTATTACGAGCAGTACTTC
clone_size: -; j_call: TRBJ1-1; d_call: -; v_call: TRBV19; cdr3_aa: CASSWPGGTEAFF; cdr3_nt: TGTGCCAGTAGTTGGCCGGGGGGCACTGAAGCTTTCTTT
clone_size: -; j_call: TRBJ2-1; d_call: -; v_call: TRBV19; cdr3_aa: CASSMVGGHEQFF; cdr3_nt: TGTGCCAGTAGTATGGTAGGGGGTCATGAGCAGTTCTTC
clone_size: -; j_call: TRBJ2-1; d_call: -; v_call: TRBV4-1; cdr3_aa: CASSQGSSVFNEQFF; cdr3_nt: TGCGCCAGCAGCCAAGGTTCTTCGGTTTTCAATGAGCAGTTCTTC
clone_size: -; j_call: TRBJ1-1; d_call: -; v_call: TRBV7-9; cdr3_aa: CASSSPPSGTEAFF; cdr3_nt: TGTGCCAGCAGCTCCCCTCCTTCGGGGACTGAAGCTTTCTTT
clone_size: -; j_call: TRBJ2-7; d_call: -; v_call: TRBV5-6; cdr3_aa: CASSKNRYEQYF; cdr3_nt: TGTGCCAGCAGCAAAAACAGATACGAGCAGTACTTC
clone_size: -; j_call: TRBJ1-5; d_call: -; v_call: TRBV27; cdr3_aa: CASSFAGSVGQPQHF; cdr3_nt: TGTGCCAGCAGTTTCGCAGGGTCGGTTGGTCAGCCCCAGCATTTT
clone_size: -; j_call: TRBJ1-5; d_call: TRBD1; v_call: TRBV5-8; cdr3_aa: CASSLRGRGYNQPQHF; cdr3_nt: TGTGCCAGCAGCTTGAGGGGCAGGGGGTACAATCAGCCCCAGCATTTT
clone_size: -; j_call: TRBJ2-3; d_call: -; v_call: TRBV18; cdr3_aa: CASSPPSGADTQYF; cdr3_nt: TGTGCCAGCTCACCACCATCCGGGGCAGATACGCAGTATTTT
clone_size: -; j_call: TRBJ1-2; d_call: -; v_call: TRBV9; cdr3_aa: CASSSVGGAGGYTF; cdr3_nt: TGTGCCAGCAGCTCGGTGGGAGGGGCCGGTGGCTACACCTTC
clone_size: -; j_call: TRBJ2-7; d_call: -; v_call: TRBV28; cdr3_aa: CASTTQGYEQYF; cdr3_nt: TGTGCCAGCACCACACAGGGCTACGAGCAGTACTTC
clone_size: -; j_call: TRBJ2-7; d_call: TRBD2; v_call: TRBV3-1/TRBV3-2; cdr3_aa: CASSQDPAGGQYEQYF; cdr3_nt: TGTGCCAGCAGCCAAGATCCGGCGGGGGGGCAGTACGAGCAGTACTTC
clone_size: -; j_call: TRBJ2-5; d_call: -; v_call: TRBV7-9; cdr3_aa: CASSLNSRGQETQYF; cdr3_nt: TGTGCCAGCAGCTTAAATTCTAGGGGGCAAGAGACCCAGTACTTC
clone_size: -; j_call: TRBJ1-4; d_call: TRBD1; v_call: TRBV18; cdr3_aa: CASSATGAREKLFF; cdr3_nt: TGTGCCAGCTCAGCGACAGGGGCTCGAGAAAAACTGTTTTTT
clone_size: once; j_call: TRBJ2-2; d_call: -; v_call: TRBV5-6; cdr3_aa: CASSLKTGELFF; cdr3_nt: TGTGCCAGCAGCCTAAAGACCGGGGAGCTGTTTTTT
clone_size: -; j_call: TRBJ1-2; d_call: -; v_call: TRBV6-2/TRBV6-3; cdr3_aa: CASSYSEGSLYGYTF; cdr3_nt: TGTGCCAGCAGTTACTCTGAGGGCTCCCTTTATGGCTACACCTTC
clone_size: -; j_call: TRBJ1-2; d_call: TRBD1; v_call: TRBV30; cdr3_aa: CAWYRTGRPYGYTF; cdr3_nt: TGTGCCTGGTATCGGACAGGGAGGCCCTATGGCTACACCTTC
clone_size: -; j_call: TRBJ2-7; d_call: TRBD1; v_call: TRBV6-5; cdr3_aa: CASKLGQGRYEQYF; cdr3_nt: TGTGCCAGCAAGTTAGGACAGGGGAGGTACGAGCAGTACTTC
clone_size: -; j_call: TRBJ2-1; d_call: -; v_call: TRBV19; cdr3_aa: CASSFGIHNEQFF; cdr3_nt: TGTGCCAGTAGTTTCGGGATCCACAATGAGCAGTTCTTC
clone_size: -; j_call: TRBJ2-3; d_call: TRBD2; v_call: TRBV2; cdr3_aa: CASSEAVVAGGDTQYF; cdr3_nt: TGTGCCAGCAGTGAAGCCGTGGTAGCGGGGGGGGATACGCAGTATTTT
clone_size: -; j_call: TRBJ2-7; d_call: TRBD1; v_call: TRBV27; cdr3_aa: CASSPWTGDRSYEQYF; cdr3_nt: TGTGCCAGCAGTCCCTGGACAGGGGATCGCTCCTACGAGCAGTACTTC
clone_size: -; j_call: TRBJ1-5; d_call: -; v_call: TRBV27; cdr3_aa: CASALRGTNQPQHF; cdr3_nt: TGTGCCAGCGCCCTGCGGGGGACTAATCAGCCCCAGCATTTT
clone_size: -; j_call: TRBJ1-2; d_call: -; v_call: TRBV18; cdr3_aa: CASSPLSNSNYGYTF; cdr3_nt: TGTGCCAGCTCACCACTATCTAACTCTAACTATGGCTACACCTTC
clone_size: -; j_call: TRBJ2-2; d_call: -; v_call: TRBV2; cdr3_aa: CASGGYTGELFF; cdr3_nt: TGTGCCAGCGGCGGGTACACCGGGGAGCTGTTTTTT
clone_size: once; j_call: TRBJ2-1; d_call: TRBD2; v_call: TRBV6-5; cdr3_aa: CASSYRTSGGNEQFF; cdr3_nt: TGTGCCAGCAGTTACCGGACTAGCGGGGGCAATGAGCAGTTCTTC
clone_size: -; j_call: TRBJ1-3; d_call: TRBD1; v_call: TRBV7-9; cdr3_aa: CASSKQGTAYRSGNTIYF; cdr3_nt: TGTGCCAGCAGCAAACAAGGGACAGCCTATCGCTCTGGAAACACCATATATTTT
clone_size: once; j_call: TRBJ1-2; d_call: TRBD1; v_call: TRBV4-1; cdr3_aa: CASSQSPGTGYGYTF; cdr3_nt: TGCGCCAGCAGCCAATCTCCCGGGACAGGCTATGGCTACACCTTC
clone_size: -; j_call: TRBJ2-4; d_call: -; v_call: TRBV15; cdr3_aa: CATSRDIGGVDIQYF; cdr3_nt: TGTGCCACCAGCAGAGATATAGGGGGAGTAGACATTCAGTACTTC
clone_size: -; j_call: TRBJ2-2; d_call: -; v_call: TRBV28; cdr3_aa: CASTPGQRGWLFF; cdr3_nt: TGTGCCAGCACGCCGGGCCAACGGGGGTGGCTGTTTTTT